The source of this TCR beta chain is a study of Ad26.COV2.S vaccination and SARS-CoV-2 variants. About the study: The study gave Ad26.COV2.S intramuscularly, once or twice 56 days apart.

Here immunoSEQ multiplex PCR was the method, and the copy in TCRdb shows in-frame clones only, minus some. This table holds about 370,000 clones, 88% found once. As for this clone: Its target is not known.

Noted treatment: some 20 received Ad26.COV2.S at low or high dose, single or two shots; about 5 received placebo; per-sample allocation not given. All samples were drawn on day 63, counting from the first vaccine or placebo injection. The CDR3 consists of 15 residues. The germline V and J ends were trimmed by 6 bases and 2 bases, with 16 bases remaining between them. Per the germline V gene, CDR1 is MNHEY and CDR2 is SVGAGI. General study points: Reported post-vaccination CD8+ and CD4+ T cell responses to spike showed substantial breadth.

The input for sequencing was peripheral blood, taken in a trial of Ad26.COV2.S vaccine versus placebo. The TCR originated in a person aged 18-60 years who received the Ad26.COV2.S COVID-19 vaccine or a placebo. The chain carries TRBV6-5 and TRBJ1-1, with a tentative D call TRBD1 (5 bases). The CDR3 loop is CASRAGTGINTEAFF. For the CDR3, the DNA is TGTGCCAGCAGGGCCGGGACGGGGATTAACACTGAAGCTTTCTTT.